This TCR beta chain was identified during a study of blood T cell repertoires in COVID-19. Original processing methods: Scientists estimated how many nucleated cells there were by amplifying reference gene primers. Assay used: immunoSEQ multiplex PCR; TCRdb lists only in-frame clones, some missing. That table is the source of V, J and clone size, and D and trimming were worked out from the DNA. The sample has roughly 310,000 clones, under 90% seen once. This CDR3 region has 17 residues. Trimming removed 5 bases from V and 6 bases from J; junction bases left unmatched: 15. Germline V lookup: CDR1 KGHDR, CDR2 SFDVKD. This clone was counted only a few times.

The TCR comes from a woman between 25 and 40 years old with COVID-19, enrolled during active disease. The chain couples TRBV24-1 to TRBJ2-3; 8 bases map to TRBD2. The source material was peripheral blood. DNA of the CDR3: TGTGCCACCAGTGGTGCACCGGGACTAGTGGCCAGGGATACGCAGTATTTT. Amino acid sequence: CATSGAPGLVARDTQYF.